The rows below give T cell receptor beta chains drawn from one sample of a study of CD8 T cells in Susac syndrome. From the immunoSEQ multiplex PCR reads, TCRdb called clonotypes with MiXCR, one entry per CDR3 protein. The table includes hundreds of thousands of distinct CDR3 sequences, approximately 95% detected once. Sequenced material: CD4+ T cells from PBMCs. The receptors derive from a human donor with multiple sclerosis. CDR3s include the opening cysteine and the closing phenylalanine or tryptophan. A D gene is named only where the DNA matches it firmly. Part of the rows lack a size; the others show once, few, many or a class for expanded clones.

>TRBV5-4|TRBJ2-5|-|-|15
TGTGCCAGCAGCTTCCCCGGGCGAGGGCCTGAGACCCAGTACTTC
CASSFPGRGPETQYF
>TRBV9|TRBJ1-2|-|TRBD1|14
TGTGCCAGCAGCTACAAGACAGGGGGCTATGGCTACACCTTC
CASSYKTGGYGYTF
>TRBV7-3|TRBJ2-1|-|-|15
TGTGCCAGCAGCTCAACCGCTTGGGCGGCCAATGAGCAGTTCTTC
CASSSTAWAANEQFF
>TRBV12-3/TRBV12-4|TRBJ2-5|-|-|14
TGTGCCAGCAGTTTGATGTCCACCCAAGAGACCCAGTACTTC
CASSLMSTQETQYF
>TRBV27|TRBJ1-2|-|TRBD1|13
TGTGCCAGCAGCGTTAGCAGGGGGCGAGGCTACACCTTC
CASSVSRGRGYTF
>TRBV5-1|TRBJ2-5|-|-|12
TGCGCCAGCAGCGTCGACAGGGAGACCCAGTACTTC
CASSVDRETQYF
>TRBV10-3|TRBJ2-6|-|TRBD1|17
TGTGCCATCAGCCCGGGACAGGGAGTCCCTGGGGCCAACGTCCTGACTTTC
CAISPGQGVPGANVLTF
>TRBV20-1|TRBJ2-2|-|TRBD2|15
TGCAGTGCTAGAGACTTTGCGGGAGGCACCGGGGAGCTGTTTTTT
CSARDFAGGTGELFF
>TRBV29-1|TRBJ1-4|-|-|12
TGCAGCGTTGAAGGGGATAATGAAAAACTGTTTTTT
CSVEGDNEKLFF
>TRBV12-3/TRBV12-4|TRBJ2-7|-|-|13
TGTGCCAGCAGTTTAGCGTGGGGGTACGAGCAGTACTTC
CASSLAWGYEQYF
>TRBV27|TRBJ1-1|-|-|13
TGTGCCAGCAGGCTGGGGCGGGGCACTGAAGCTTTCTTT
CASRLGRGTEAFF
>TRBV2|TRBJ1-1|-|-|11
TGTGCCAGCAGAGGGGGGGCAGAAGCTTTCTTT
CASRGGAEAFF
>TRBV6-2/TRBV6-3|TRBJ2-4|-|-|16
TGTGCCAGCAGTTACAGGGGAGAGCTAGCCAAAAACATTCAGTACTTC
CASSYRGELAKNIQYF
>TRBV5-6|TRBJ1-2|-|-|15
TGTGCCAGCAGCCCGACCGGAGTTGGGGTCTATGGCTACACCTTC
CASSPTGVGVYGYTF
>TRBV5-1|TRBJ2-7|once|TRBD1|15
TGCGCCAGCAGCGGACAAAAAACAGGGGGCTACGAGCAGTACTTC
CASSGQKTGGYEQYF
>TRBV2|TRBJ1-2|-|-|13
TGTGCCAGCAAAGGCGCAGCTAACTATGGCTACACCTTC
CASKGAANYGYTF
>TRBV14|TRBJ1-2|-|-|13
TGTGCCAGCAGCCAAATACAGGGCGGCGGCTACACCTTC
CASSQIQGGGYTF
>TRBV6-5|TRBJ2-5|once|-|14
TGTGCCAGCAGTTACTCAACTGTCGGGGAGACCCAGTACTTC
CASSYSTVGETQYF
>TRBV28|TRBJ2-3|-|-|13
TGTGCCAGCAGCCGCGCCAGCACAGATACGCAGTATTTT
CASSRASTDTQYF
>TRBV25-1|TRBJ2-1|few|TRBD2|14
TGTGCCAGCAGTGCTAGCGGGAACTACAATGAGCAGTTCTTC
CASSASGNYNEQFF
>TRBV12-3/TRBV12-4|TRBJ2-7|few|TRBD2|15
TGTGCCAGCAGTTCAGGTCTAGCGGGGGGCTACGAGCAGTACTTC
CASSSGLAGGYEQYF
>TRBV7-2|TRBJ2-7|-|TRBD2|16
TGTGCCAGCAGCTCCCAAACGGCTAGCGGGAGTTACGAGCAGTACTTC
CASSSQTASGSYEQYF
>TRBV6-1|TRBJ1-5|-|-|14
TGTGCCAGCACCCAAACGGGGGGGGATCAGCCCCAGCATTTT
CASTQTGGDQPQHF
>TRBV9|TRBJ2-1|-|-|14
TGTGCCAGCAGCGTAGCGCAAACATACAATGAGCAGTTCTTC
CASSVAQTYNEQFF
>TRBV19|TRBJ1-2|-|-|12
TGTGCCAGTAGGAGCGTACGCTATGGCTACACCTTC
CASRSVRYGYTF
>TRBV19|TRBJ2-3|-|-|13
TGTGCCAGTAGTGTTGGAGACACAGATACGCAGTATTTT
CASSVGDTDTQYF
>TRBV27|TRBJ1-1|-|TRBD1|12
TGTGCCAGCAGTACGACAGGGCAAGGAGCTTTCTTT
CASSTTGQGAFF
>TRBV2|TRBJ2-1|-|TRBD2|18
TGTGCCAGCAGTGAAGAGGGGGCTAGCGGGAGGTCTCGCGATGAGCAGTTCTTC
CASSEEGASGRSRDEQFF
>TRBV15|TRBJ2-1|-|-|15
TGTGCCACCAGCAGAACCCGGAGCGGTTTCAATGAGCAGTTCTTC
CATSRTRSGFNEQFF
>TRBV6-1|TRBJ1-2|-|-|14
TGTGCCAGCAGTGAAGCTGGGGGAAGCTATGGCTACACCTTC
CASSEAGGSYGYTF